The 18 T cell receptor beta chains reported below all come from one sample, sequenced in a study of blood T cell repertoires in COVID-19. Sequencing used immunoSEQ multiplex PCR; TCRdb keeps in-frame clones, though not all of them. Altogether roughly 250,000 clones are present, about nine tenths being singletons, with the ten largest covering under 3%. The sequenced material came from peripheral blood. The receptors shown here come from a person aged 18 to 35 with COVID-19, enrolled during active disease.

The CDR3 DNA reads as TGTGCCAGTACCACCCCGGCGGACAGGGCCTCTGGAAACACCATATATTTT. It codes for CASTTPADRASGNTIYF. The chain couples TRBV19 to TRBJ1-3; 8 bases align to TRBD1. The CDR3 length is 17 residues. The trim removed 7 bases at V and 0 bases at J, leaving 11 bases unmatched. Germline loops: CDR1 LNHDA, CDR2 SQIVND (reference sequence). The whole variable domain, remainder taken from reference TRBV19 and TRBJ1-3, is DGGITQSPKYLFRKEGQNVTLSCEQNLNHDAMYWYRQDPGQGLRLIYYSQIVNDFQKGDIAEGYSVSREKKESFPLTVTSAQKNPTAFYLCASTTPADRASGNTIYFGEGSWLTVV.

J is TRBJ1-2 and V is TRBV7-2; 10 bases map to TRBD1. V lost 1 base and J lost 3; bases outside the gene matches: 2. The CDR3 is 15 amino acids. Germline values: CDR1 SGHTA, CDR2 FQGNSA. In DNA form, the CDR3 reads TGTGCCAGCAGCTTAGTGGGACAGGGGTACTATGGCTACACCTTC. Translated: CASSLVGQGYYGYTF.

This clone was seen a handful of times. The chain couples TRBV24-1 to TRBJ2-5, with 9 positions matching TRBD1. J lost 4 bases, V lost 5 bases, and 7 bases had no gene match. CDR1 is KGHDR, CDR2 SFDVKD, per germline. This CDR3 comprises 15 residues. The DNA of the CDR3 is TGTGCCACCAGTGCCAGGACAGGGGACGTAGAGACCCAGTACTTC. Translating gives CATSARTGDVETQYF.

The chain joins TRBV27 to TRBJ2-1; 13 bases are a match to TRBD2. CDR3 length equals 15 residues. Unmatched junction bases numbered 1, after V lost 5 bases and J lost 3 bases. The germline V gene encodes CDR1 MNHEY and CDR2 SMNVEV (reference sequence). The CDR3 DNA is TGTGCCAGCAGTCGACTAGCGGGAGGCTACAATGAGCAGTTCTTC. This translates into CASSRLAGGYNEQFF.

The chain is built from TRBV4-3 and TRBJ2-3; 9 bases fit TRBD1. Germline assignment: CDR1 LGHNA and CDR2 YSLEER. The junction had 3 bases not matched to a gene; V was cut back by 0 bases and J by 5 bases. The CDR3 loop spans 15 amino acids. CDR3 protein: CASSQDRTGVDTQYF. DNA for the CDR3: TGCGCCAGCAGCCAAGATCGGACAGGGGTAGATACGCAGTATTTT.

The chain employs TRBV10-3 and TRBJ1-3; unclear D gene. This CDR3 comprises 13 residues. The V and J ends lost 7 bases and 0 bases respectively, with 7 bases between them. Germline CDR1 and CDR2: ENHRY and SYGVKD. The CDR3: CAIISNSGNTIYF. The CDR3, as DNA: TGTGCCATCATTAGTAACTCTGGAAACACCATATATTTT.

The chain has TRBV28 and TRBJ1-1; tentative D call: TRBD1 (5 bases). CDR1 and CDR2 from the germline V gene are MDHEN and SYDVKM. V was trimmed by 5 bases and J by 3 bases, leaving 10 bases between them. The CDR3 has 13 amino acids. The CDR3 DNA is TGTGCCAGCAGTCCTCGGGGGGACACTGAAGCTTTCTTT. As protein: CASSPRGDTEAFF.

As DNA, the CDR3 is TGTGCCAGCAGTATTGGACTAGCGACCCAGTACTTC. It yields the protein CASSIGLATQYF. The chain combines TRBV12-3 or TRBV12-4 with TRBJ2-5; TRBD2 aligns across 8 bases. The CDR3 consists of 12 residues. V was pared by 5 bases and J by 7 bases, with 3 bases of the junction left unmatched.

The chain carries TRBV15 and TRBJ2-1; 9 bases are shared with TRBD1. The V segment lost 1 base and the J segment 4 bases; nucleotides outside the gene matches: 2. The germline V gene has CDR1 LNHNV and CDR2 YYDKDF (reference sequence). The CDR3 extends over 15 amino acids. For the CDR3, the DNA is TGTGCCACCAGCAGAGCCGGGACAGGGTACAATGAGCAGTTCTTC. Residues: CATSRAGTGYNEQFF. Full variable domain (outside the CDR3, taken from reference TRBV15 and TRBJ2-1): DAMVIQNPRYQVTQFGKPVTLSCSQTLNHNVMYWYQQKSSQAPKLLFHYYDKDFNNEADTPDNFQSRRPNTSFCFLDIRSPGLGDTAMYLCATSRAGTGYNEQFFGPGTRLTVL.

The chain couples TRBV5-6 to TRBJ1-6, with D uncertain. CDR3 length equals 13 residues. Trimming left V 2 bases short and J 10 bases short, with 10 bases between. Germline values: CDR1 SGHDT, CDR2 YYEEEE. CDR3 residues: CASSFYVESPLHF. The CDR3 nucleotides read TGTGCCAGCAGCTTTTATGTTGAGTCACCCCTCCACTTT.

The chain has TRBV4-1 and TRBJ1-2, with 7 bases that match TRBD1. The trim removed 1 base at V and 8 bases at J, leaving 10 bases unmatched. This CDR3 has 15 residues. Germline V gene sequence: CDR1 MGHRA, CDR2 YSYEKL. CDR3 coding DNA: TGCGCCAGCAGCCAAGGTGGACAGGCGATTTGGGGCTACACCTTC. Translating it yields CASSQGGQAIWGYTF.

This chain joins TRBV5-1 and TRBJ2-2; 8 bases align to TRBD1. Germline V CDR1 and CDR2: SGHRS, YFSETQ. With 3 bases clipped from V and 5 bases from J, the junction kept 3 bases outside the gene matches. The CDR3 consists of 14 residues. The CDR3 sequence is CASSSQGETGELFF. CDR3 DNA: TGCGCCAGCAGCTCACAGGGGGAGACCGGGGAGCTGTTTTTT. The whole variable domain, filled in from reference TRBV5-1 and TRBJ2-2, reads KAGVTQTPRYLIKTRGQQVTLSCSPISGHRSVSWYQQTPGQGLQFLFEYFSETQRNKGNFPGRFSGRQFSNSRSEMNVSTLELGDSALYLCASSSQGETGELFFGEGSRLTVL.

The chain employs TRBV11-3 and TRBJ2-1; 9 nucleotides align to TRBD2. The CDR3 consists of 17 residues. Unmatched junction bases numbered 15, after V lost 5 bases and J lost 7 bases. In germline, CDR1 is SGHNT, CDR2 YENEEA. CDR3 sequence reads: CASSRTDRLAVRNEQFF. CDR3 sequence (DNA): TGTGCCAGCAGCCGAACAGACAGACTAGCGGTCAGGAATGAGCAGTTCTTC.

The chain has TRBV3-1 (or the pseudogene TRBV3-2) and TRBJ1-1; weak D call: TRBD1 (5 bases). Trimming took 5 bases from V and 1 from J, leaving 8 bases between them. Per germline, CDR1 LGHDT and CDR2 YNNKEL (reference sequence). The CDR3 loop spans 13 amino acids. The CDR3 DNA is TGTGCCAGCAGCAGGACAAAGAACACTGAAGCTTTCTTT. It is translated as CASSRTKNTEAFF.

The V call is TRBV21-1, the J call TRBJ2-7; the D call TRBD2 from the table was never checked on the DNA. TRBV21-1 counts as a pseudogene. This CDR3 spans 19 amino acids. Here the CDR3 reads CASSKCLAGGALSSYEQYF. The CDR3 DNA sequence: TGTGCCAGCAGCAAATGCTTGGCGGGAGGTGCCTTGAGCTCCTACGAGCAGTACTTC.

The rearrangement uses TRBV4-3 and TRBJ1-1; D is undetermined. CDR3 length: 16 residues. Germline loops: CDR1 LGHNA, CDR2 YSLEER. V lost 0 bases and J 2 bases, leaving 13 bases between the germline ends. The DNA for the CDR3 is TGCGCCAGCAGCCAAGAGGTACCAGAACTAAACACTGAAGCTTTCTTT. It is translated as CASSQEVPELNTEAFF.

CDR3 coding DNA: TGTGCCAGCAGGGCGACGGGTTTTCGGTCTGAAGCTTTCTTT. It codes for CASRATGFRSEAFF. The chain joins TRBV25-1 to TRBJ1-1, with no clear D. The CDR3 contains 14 residues. V lost 6 bases and J 6 bases, leaving 17 bases between the germline ends. Germline CDR1 MGHDK, CDR2 SYGVNS.

The rearrangement links TRBV7-2 to TRBJ2-3; D perhaps matches TRBD2 (6 bases). Trimming removed 5 bases at V and 5 bases at J, with 14 bases between. CDR1 and CDR2 from the germline V gene are SGHTA and FQGNSA. The CDR3 is 14 amino acids. The CDR3 is CASSSPGEVDTQYF. The CDR3 nucleotides are TGTGCCAGCAGCAGTCCGGGAGAGGTAGATACGCAGTATTTT.